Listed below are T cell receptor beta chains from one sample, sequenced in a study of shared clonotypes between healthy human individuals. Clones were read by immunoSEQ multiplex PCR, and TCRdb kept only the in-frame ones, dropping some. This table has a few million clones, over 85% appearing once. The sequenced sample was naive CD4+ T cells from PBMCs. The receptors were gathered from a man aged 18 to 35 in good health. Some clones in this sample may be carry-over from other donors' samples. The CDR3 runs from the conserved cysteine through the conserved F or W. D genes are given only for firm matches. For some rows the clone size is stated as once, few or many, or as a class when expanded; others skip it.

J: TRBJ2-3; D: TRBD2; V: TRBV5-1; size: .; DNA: TGCGCCAGCAGCAGTACTAGCGGGGGCACAGATACGCAGTATTTT; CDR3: CASSSTSGGTDTQYF
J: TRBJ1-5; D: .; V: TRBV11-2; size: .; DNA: TGTGCCAGCAGCTTTAGCAGCGAACGACAGCCCCAGCATTTT; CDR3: CASSFSSERQPQHF
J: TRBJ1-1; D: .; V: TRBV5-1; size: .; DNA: TGCGCCAGCTCACCTGGGGGCACAGGAATGAACACTGAAGCTTTCTTT; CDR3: CASSPGGTGMNTEAFF
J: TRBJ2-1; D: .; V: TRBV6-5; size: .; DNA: TGTGCCAGCAGGCCGACGTCGGGAGTCCAGTTCTTC; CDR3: CASRPTSGVQFF
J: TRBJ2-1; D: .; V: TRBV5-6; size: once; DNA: TGTGCCAGCAGCAGCTTGAGGCATGAGCAGTTCTTC; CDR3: CASSSLRHEQFF
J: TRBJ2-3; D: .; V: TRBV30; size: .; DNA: TGTGCCTGGACAAAGGGTTCGGATACGCAGTATTTT; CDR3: CAWTKGSDTQYF
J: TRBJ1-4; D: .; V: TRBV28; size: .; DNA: TGTGCCAGCAGTTTACGTGGCGGGCCGAATGAAAAACTGTTTTTT; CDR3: CASSLRGGPNEKLFF
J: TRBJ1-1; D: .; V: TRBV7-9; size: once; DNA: TGTGCCAGCAGTCTGGGCCAGTGGGCCCAAGCTTTCTTT; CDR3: CASSLGQWAQAFF
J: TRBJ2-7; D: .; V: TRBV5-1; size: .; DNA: TGCGCCAGCAGCGTGGACGGAGGCCTCTACGAGCAGTACTTC; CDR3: CASSVDGGLYEQYF
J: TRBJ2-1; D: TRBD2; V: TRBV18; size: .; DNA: TGTGCCAGCTCACCACCGGCGGGACTAGCGGGAGATTTGGACTACAATGAGCAGTTCTTC; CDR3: CASSPPAGLAGDLDYNEQFF
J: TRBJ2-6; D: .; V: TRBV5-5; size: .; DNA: TGTGCCAGCAGCTTGGTGCCCTCTGGGGCCAACGTCCTGACTTTC; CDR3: CASSLVPSGANVLTF
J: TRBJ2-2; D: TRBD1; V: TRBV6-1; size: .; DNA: TGTGCCAGCAGTGCGGCCAGGGGGTATTGGACCGGGGAGCTGTTTTTT; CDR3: CASSAARGYWTGELFF
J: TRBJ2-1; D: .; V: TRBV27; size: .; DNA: TGTGCCAGCAGTTTAATCGGGACAAGCTCCTACAATGAGCAGTTCTTC; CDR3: CASSLIGTSSYNEQFF
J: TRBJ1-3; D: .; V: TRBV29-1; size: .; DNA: TGCAGCGTTGGACAGTTCGCCGGCCCGCTGTCTGGAAACACCATATATTTT; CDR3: CSVGQFAGPLSGNTIYF
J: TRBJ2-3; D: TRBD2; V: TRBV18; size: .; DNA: TGTGCCAGCTCTCCAGGGACTAGCGGGAGGTCAGATACGCAGTATTTT; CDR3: CASSPGTSGRSDTQYF
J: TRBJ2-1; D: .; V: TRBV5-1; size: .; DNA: TGCGCCAGCAGCTTGGCCTCTATTCTCTACAATGAGCAGTTCTTC; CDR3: CASSLASILYNEQFF
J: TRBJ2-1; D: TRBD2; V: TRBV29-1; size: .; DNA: TGCAGCGTTTTCGGACTAGCGGGTTCCTACAATGAGCAGTTCTTC; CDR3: CSVFGLAGSYNEQFF
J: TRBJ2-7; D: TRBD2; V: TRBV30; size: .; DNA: TGTGCCTGGAACGGAGCGGGAGGAGTCGAGCAGTACTTC; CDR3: CAWNGAGGVEQYF
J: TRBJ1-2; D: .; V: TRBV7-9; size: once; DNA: TGTGCCAGCAGCTTCATTTTTACGGACACCCTTCTGGGCTACACCTTC; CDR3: CASSFIFTDTLLGYTF
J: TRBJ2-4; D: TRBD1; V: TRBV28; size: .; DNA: TGTGCCAGCAGTTCAACCGGGACAGGGAGAAACATTCAGTACTTC; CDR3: CASSSTGTGRNIQYF
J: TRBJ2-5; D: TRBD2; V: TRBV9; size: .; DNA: TGTGCCAGCAGCGAGACTAGCGGGGGGGAGACCCAGTACTTC; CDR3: CASSETSGGETQYF
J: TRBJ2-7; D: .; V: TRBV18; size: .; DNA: TGTGCCAGCTCACCCCCTTTATTGCTAGGATCCTACGAGCAGTACTTC; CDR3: CASSPPLLLGSYEQYF
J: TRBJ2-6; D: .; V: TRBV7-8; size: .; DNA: TGTGCCAGCAGCTCTGTATTCTCTGGGGCCAACGTCCTGACTTTC; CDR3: CASSSVFSGANVLTF
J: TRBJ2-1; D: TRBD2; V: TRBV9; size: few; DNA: TGTGCCAGCAGCGTAGGGACTAGCGGCTACAATGAGCAGTTCTTC; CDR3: CASSVGTSGYNEQFF
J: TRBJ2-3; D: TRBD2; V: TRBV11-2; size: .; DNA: TGTGCCAGCAGCACTCTTACTAGCGGGAGCACAGATACGCAGTATTTT; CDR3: CASSTLTSGSTDTQYF
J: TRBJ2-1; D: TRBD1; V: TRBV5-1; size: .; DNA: TGCGCCAGCAGCATGGGACAGGGTTTGAGGGAGCAGTTCTTC; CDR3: CASSMGQGLREQFF
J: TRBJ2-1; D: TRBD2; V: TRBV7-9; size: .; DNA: TGTGCCAGCAGCTCGTTACTAGCGGCATCTTACAATGAGCAGTTCTTC; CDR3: CASSSLLAASYNEQFF
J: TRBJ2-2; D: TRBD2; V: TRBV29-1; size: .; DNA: TGCAGCGTGGGACTAGCGGGAGACACCGGGGAGCTGTTTTTT; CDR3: CSVGLAGDTGELFF
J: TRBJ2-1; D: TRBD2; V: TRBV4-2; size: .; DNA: TGTGCCAGCAGCCTTCGGGCGGGAGGGCCCAATGAGCAGTTCTTC; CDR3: CASSLRAGGPNEQFF
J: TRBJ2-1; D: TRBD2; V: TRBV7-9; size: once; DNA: TGTGCCAGCAGCTTCAGACTAGCGGGGGGGAATGAGCAGTTCTTC; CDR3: CASSFRLAGGNEQFF
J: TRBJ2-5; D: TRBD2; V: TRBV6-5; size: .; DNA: TGTGCCAGCAGTTACCCGGGAGGCCAAGAGACCCAGTACTTC; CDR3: CASSYPGGQETQYF
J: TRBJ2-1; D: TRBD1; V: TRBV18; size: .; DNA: TGTGCCAGCTCACCCGGACAGGAAGGCAATGAGCAGTTCTTC; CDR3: CASSPGQEGNEQFF
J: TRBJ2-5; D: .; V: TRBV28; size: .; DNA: TGTGCCAGCAGTTTTGGTGAAGGGGAGATTGGAGAGACCCAGTACTTC; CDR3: CASSFGEGEIGETQYF
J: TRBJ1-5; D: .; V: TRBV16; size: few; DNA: TGTGCCAGCAGCCAACAGACAGGACCGAATCAGCCCCAGCATTTT; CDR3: CASSQQTGPNQPQHF
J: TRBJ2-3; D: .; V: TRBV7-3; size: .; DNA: TGTGCCAGCAGCCGTTCGGCGATCACAGATACGCAGTATTTT; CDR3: CASSRSAITDTQYF
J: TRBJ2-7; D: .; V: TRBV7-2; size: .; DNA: TGTGCCAGCAGTCAGAGGGGATCCTACGAGCAGTACTTC; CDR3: CASSQRGSYEQYF
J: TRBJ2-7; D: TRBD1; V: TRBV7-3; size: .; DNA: TGTGCCAGCAGCTCAGACGGGACAGGGTCCTACGAGCAGTACTTC; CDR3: CASSSDGTGSYEQYF
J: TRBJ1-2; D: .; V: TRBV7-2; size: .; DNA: TGTGCCAGCAGCTTAGTAGCACAGGGTTATAACTATGGCTACACCTTC; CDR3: CASSLVAQGYNYGYTF
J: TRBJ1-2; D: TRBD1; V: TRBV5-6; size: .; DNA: TGTGCCAGCAGTCTAAACGACAGGGGCGTTACAGGCTACACCTTC; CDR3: CASSLNDRGVTGYTF
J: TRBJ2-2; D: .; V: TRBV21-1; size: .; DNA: TGTGCCAGCAGCAGTAAGGGCTTCCGAAATAGGGCCGGGGAGCTGTTTTTT; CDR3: CASSSKGFRNRAGELFF
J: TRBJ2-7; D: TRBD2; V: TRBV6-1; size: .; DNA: TGTGCCAGCAGTGAATTTGTAGCGGGAGAGTGGTACGAGCAGTACTTC; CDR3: CASSEFVAGEWYEQYF